The 21 T cell receptor beta chains listed next were all sequenced from one sample in a study of blood T cell repertoires in COVID-19. The repertoire was sequenced with immunoSEQ multiplex PCR; TCRdb's copy has only in-frame clones and lacks some. Found here are a few hundred thousand clones, around nine tenths of them singletons; the top ten hold approximately 2%. What was sequenced was peripheral blood. The receptors here all came from a man aged 25 to 40 with active or convalescent COVID-19.

The chain uses TRBV11-2 and TRBJ2-3; D remains unclear. V was trimmed by 5 bases and J by 5 bases, leaving 5 bases between them. Germline-derived CDR1 and CDR2 are SGHAT and FQNNGV. CDR3 size: 11 residues. In DNA, the CDR3 is TGTGCCAGCAGCACCGGAGATACGCAGTATTTT. Residues: CASSTGDTQYF.

The chain is built from TRBV19 and TRBJ1-1, with a possible D match to TRBD1 (6 bases). Germline-derived CDR1 and CDR2 are LNHDA and SQIVND (reference sequence). The CDR3 is 14 amino acids. V lost 5 bases to trimming and J lost 6 bases, with 16 bases between them. For the CDR3, the DNA is TGTGCCAGTAGTTGGGGCAGGGGATCATCTGAAGCTTTCTTT. It is translated as CASSWGRGSSEAFF.

This chain uses TRBV14 with TRBJ2-7; D ambiguous. The germline gives CDR1 SGHDN, CDR2 FVKESK. Trimming took 1 base from V and 5 from J, leaving 9 bases between them. This CDR3 spans 13 amino acids. The CDR3 protein is CASSQARNNEQYF. DNA for the CDR3: TGTGCCAGCAGCCAAGCCAGGAACAACGAGCAGTACTTC.

The CDR3 DNA follows: TGCGCCAGCAGCTATTTTCCAGAAGCCTACGAGCAGTACTTC. Amino acids: CASSYFPEAYEQYF. This chain links TRBV5-1 with TRBJ2-7; D unclear. The length of the CDR3 is 14 residues. CDR1 SGHRS and CDR2 YFSETQ come from the germline V gene. Trimming pared 3 bases from V and 2 bases from J, leaving 12 bases between.

V usage is TRBV11-1 and J usage is TRBJ1-5; no reliable D call. Germline V gives CDR1 SGHAT, CDR2 FQDESV (reference sequence). CDR3 size: 13 residues. V was clipped by 1 base and J by 6 bases, with 7 bases between them. CDR3 coding DNA: TGTGCCAGCAGCTTAGAGCTGAGTCAGCCCCAGCATTTT. This translates into CASSLELSQPQHF.

J is TRBJ1-2 and V is TRBV4-1; D unresolved. Germline loops: CDR1 MGHRA, CDR2 YSYEKL. V lost 4 bases and J lost 9, with 15 bases in between. The CDR3 totals 13 residues. CDR3 sequence (DNA): TGCGCCAGCAGCCGAGATTCCGATAGTAGCTACACCTTC. Translated: CASSRDSDSSYTF.

The V and J genes are TRBV6-5 and TRBJ1-5; 7 bases are a match to TRBD1. The CDR3 runs 16 residues. Per germline, CDR1 MNHEY and CDR2 SVGAGI. The V and J ends lost 2 bases and 4 bases, in that order; junction bases with no gene match: 8. The CDR3 loop is CASSYIAGQTNQPQHF. CDR3 nucleotide sequence: TGTGCCAGCAGTTACATCGCGGGACAGACTAATCAGCCCCAGCATTTT.

The V gene is TRBV5-1, the J gene TRBJ1-1, with D unresolved. The germline V and J ends were trimmed by 3 bases and 0 bases, with 9 bases remaining between them. This CDR3 is built from 14 residues. Per the germline V gene, CDR1 is SGHRS and CDR2 is YFSETQ. In DNA, the CDR3 is TGCGCCAGCAGCTCGCTCGGGGTGAACACTGAAGCTTTCTTT. Protein product: CASSSLGVNTEAFF. Looking up the rest from reference TRBV5-1 and TRBJ1-1 gives the full variable domain: KAGVTQTPRYLIKTRGQQVTLSCSPISGHRSVSWYQQTPGQGLQFLFEYFSETQRNKGNFPGRFSGRQFSNSRSEMNVSTLELGDSALYLCASSSLGVNTEAFFGQGTRLTVV.

The chain combines TRBV29-1 with TRBJ2-3; unclear D gene. The end of the DNA is better explained by TRBJ1-5, so the J call may be wrong. CDR3 length: 9 amino acids. Germline V CDR1 and CDR2: SQVTM, ANQGSEA. The CDR3 DNA follows: TGCAGCGTTGGGAGGGAGCAGCATTTT. It encodes CSVGREQHF.

The count of this clone is one. This chain uses TRBV12-3 or TRBV12-4 with TRBJ1-4; D may be TRBD1 (6 bases). The CDR3 length is 13 residues. With 5 bases removed from V and 7 bases from J, the gap between germline ends came to 11 bases. CDR3 DNA: TGTGCCAGCAGTACAGGGCATACTGAAAAACTGTTTTTT. It specifies CASSTGHTEKLFF.

There are a few counts of this clone. The chain recombines TRBV2 with TRBJ2-1; 12 bases are a match to TRBD2. This CDR3 spans 15 amino acids. Germline V gene sequence: CDR1 SNHLY, CDR2 FYNNEI. J lost 7 bases, V lost 4 bases, and 5 bases had no gene match. CDR3 sequence: CASSASGGAGNEQFF. The CDR3 region has the DNA TGTGCCAGCAGTGCTAGCGGGGGGGCAGGGAATGAGCAGTTCTTC.

This clone has more than one count but fewer than ten. V gene TRBV19 combines with J gene TRBJ1-1; D not certain. Trimming stripped 7 bases from V and 5 bases from J, with 17 bases between. The germline V gene encodes CDR1 LNHDA and CDR2 SQIVND (reference sequence). The CDR3 is 14 amino acids. CDR3 sequence (DNA): TGTGCCAGTACCCGTTCGAGCCCGGGGACTGAAGCTTTCTTT. This encodes CASTRSSPGTEAFF.

The CDR3 is CACTGWSGNTIYF. As DNA, the CDR3 is TGTGCCTGCACGGGTTGGTCTGGAAACACCATATATTTT. This chain connects TRBV30 to TRBJ1-3; D remains unclear. Germline values: CDR1 GTSNPN, CDR2 SVGIG (reference sequence). V dropped 6 bases and J dropped 1 base, with 10 bases sitting between them. The CDR3 runs 13 residues.

The rearrangement joins TRBV14 to TRBJ2-3; the D gene is possibly TRBD2 (8 bases). V lost 2 bases and J lost 0, with 18 bases in between. CDR1 and CDR2 (germline): SGHDN, FVKESK. The CDR3 is 18 residues long. DNA of the CDR3: TGTGCCAGCAGCCAAAGGGGGCTAGCGGGTACTAGCACAGATACGCAGTATTTT. Its translation: CASSQRGLAGTSTDTQYF.

The chain recombines TRBV19 with TRBJ2-1; the match to TRBD2 covers 10 bases. This CDR3 has 14 residues. The J segment lost 7 bases and the V segment lost 2 bases, leaving 2 bases of the junction unmatched. Germline CDR1 LNHDA, CDR2 SQIVND (reference sequence). This chain's CDR3 is CASSISGGANEQFF. CDR3 coding DNA: TGTGCCAGTAGTATAAGCGGGGGGGCAAATGAGCAGTTCTTC.

In its sample, this clone was seen once. The V call is TRBV7-6, the J call TRBJ2-2; D may be TRBD2 (5 bases). Germline V gives CDR1 SGHVS, CDR2 FNYEAQ. CDR3 length equals 16 residues. Trimming pared 0 bases from V and 1 base from J, leaving 9 bases between. The chain's CDR3 is CASSLARAENTGELFF. CDR3 in DNA: TGTGCCAGCAGCTTAGCGAGGGCCGAGAACACCGGGGAGCTGTTTTTT.

V and J are TRBV5-4 and TRBJ2-3, with TRBD2 as a possible D gene (5 bases). V dropped 5 bases and J dropped 3 bases, with 13 bases sitting between them. The germline gives CDR1 SGHNT, CDR2 YYREEE (reference sequence). The length of the CDR3 is 14 residues. CDR3 DNA: TGTGCCAGCAGTCCCATGGGAGTAACAGATACGCAGTATTTT. It translates to CASSPMGVTDTQYF.

V and J are TRBV19 and TRBJ1-1; D is perhaps TRBD1 (5 bases). There are 13 residues in the CDR3. Trimming took off 6 bases at V and 1 base at J, with 9 bases between the two ends. In germline, CDR1 is LNHDA, CDR2 SQIVND (reference sequence). The DNA of the CDR3 is TGTGCCAGTAGCCTGACAGAGAACACTGAAGCTTTCTTT. Translating gives CASSLTENTEAFF.

This chain uses TRBV7-6 with TRBJ1-3, with D tentatively TRBD1 (5 bases). V was pared by 2 bases and J by 3 bases, with 14 bases between. CDR1 SGHVS and CDR2 FNYEAQ come from the germline V gene. The CDR3 runs 16 residues. The CDR3: CASSLLGQGIGNTIYF. CDR3 nucleotide sequence: TGTGCCAGCAGCTTATTGGGGCAAGGAATTGGAAACACCATATATTTT. Full variable domain (outside the CDR3, taken from reference TRBV7-6 and TRBJ1-3): GAGVSQSPRYKVTKRGQDVALRCDPISGHVSLYWYRQALGQGPEFLTYFNYEAQQDKSGLPNDRFSAERPEGSISTLTIQRTEQRDSAMYRCASSLLGQGIGNTIYFGEGSWLTVV.

The J gene is TRBJ1-4, the V gene TRBV7-9; D is undetermined. The CDR3 is made up of 12 amino acids. Germline V gene lookup returns CDR1 SEHNR and CDR2 FQNEAQ (reference sequence). The V and J ends lost 11 bases and 4 bases respectively, with 11 bases between them. In nucleotides, the CDR3 is TGTGCCGGGAGAGTAGATAATGAAAAACTGTTTTTT. Translated: CAGRVDNEKLFF.

V and J are TRBV5-1 and TRBJ2-3; 10 bases agree with TRBD2. The CDR3 is 15 residues long. Germline assignment: CDR1 SGHRS and CDR2 YFSETQ. J lost 3 bases, V lost 7 bases, and 8 bases had no gene match. CDR3 bases: TGCGCCAGCCTTCTTCTAGCGGGGGTTACAGATACGCAGTATTTT. It specifies CASLLLAGVTDTQYF.